Below, 25 T cell receptor beta chains from the same sample are listed, as sequenced in a study of blood T cell repertoires in COVID-19. Only in-frame clones appear in the TCRdb table, and some are missing; sequencing was by immunoSEQ multiplex PCR. Of around 250,000 clones in the sample, roughly 85% were seen once. Specimen: peripheral blood. All receptors come from a man over 45 with active or convalescent COVID-19.

In this sample, this clone turned up a few times. This chain joins TRBV7-9 and TRBJ2-2; 7 nucleotides agree with TRBD2. J lost 5 bases, V lost 7 bases, and 10 bases had no gene match. This CDR3 is built from 15 residues. The germline CDR1 and CDR2 sequences are SEHNR and FQNEAQ (reference sequence). The chain's CDR3 is CASTLGGRVTGELFF. The CDR3 bases are TGTGCCAGCACCCTGGGCGGGAGAGTTACCGGGGAGCTGTTTTTT.

The rearrangement uses TRBV7-8 and TRBJ2-5; 8 bases fit TRBD1. The J segment lost 1 base and the V segment lost 0 bases, leaving 4 bases of the junction unmatched. This CDR3 has 16 residues. Germline assignment: CDR1 SGHVS and CDR2 FQNEAQ. The CDR3 nucleotides are TGTGCCAGCAGCTTAGCAAGGACAGGGTCCCAAGAGACCCAGTACTTC. Its translation: CASSLARTGSQETQYF.

The chain employs TRBV11-1 and TRBJ1-1; D might be TRBD1 (6 bases). Trimming pared 4 bases from V and 8 bases from J, leaving 20 bases between. Germline CDR1 SGHAT, CDR2 FQDESV (reference sequence). The CDR3 is 15 amino acids. The CDR3 region is CASSYTPGTLIEAFF. The CDR3 DNA follows: TGTGCCAGCAGCTATACCCCCGGGACACTCATCGAAGCTTTCTTT.

The chain combines TRBV14 with TRBJ2-3; TRBD2 aligns across 8 bases. The length of the CDR3 is 17 residues. Germline CDR1 and CDR2: SGHDN and FVKESK. Trimming cost V 4 bases and J 3 bases; bases outside gene matches: 12. The CDR3 sequence is CASSRRPSGRGTDTQYF. DNA for the CDR3: TGTGCCAGCAGCCGGAGGCCTAGCGGGCGGGGGACAGATACGCAGTATTTT.

V gene TRBV7-2 combines with J gene TRBJ2-7; the match to TRBD2 covers 13 bases. With V trimmed by 1 base and J by 2 bases, 2 bases remained unmatched. The V gene's germline CDR1 is SGHTA and CDR2 FQGNSA. The CDR3 contains 16 residues. The CDR3 is CASSLEGLAGAYEQYF. CDR3 bases: TGTGCCAGCAGCTTAGAAGGACTAGCGGGGGCCTACGAGCAGTACTTC.

Of note for this clone: The same CDR3 is also encoded by other DNA sequences in this sample. This chain uses TRBV9 with TRBJ1-1, with TRBD1 as a possible D gene (5 bases). Germline-derived CDR1 and CDR2 are SGDLS and YYNGEE. With 4 bases removed from V and 1 base from J, the gap between germline ends came to 8 bases. The CDR3 has 13 amino acids. The CDR3 is CASSLTGNTEAFF. DNA of the CDR3: TGTGCCAGCAGCTTAACAGGGAACACTGAAGCTTTCTTT.

V gene TRBV6-2 or TRBV6-3 combines with J gene TRBJ1-1, with 7 bases matching TRBD1. The CDR3 has 16 amino acids. Germline assignment: CDR1 MNHEY and CDR2 SVGEGT. V was pared by 6 bases and J by 1 base, with 11 bases of the junction left unmatched. CDR3 region: CASSLILTGRNTEAFF. The CDR3 DNA reads as TGTGCCAGCAGCCTTATTCTGACAGGGAGGAACACTGAAGCTTTCTTT.

The chain joins TRBV27 to TRBJ1-5; 10 nucleotides agree with TRBD1. Germline values: CDR1 MNHEY, CDR2 SMNVEV (reference sequence). With 2 bases clipped from V and 2 bases from J, the junction kept 15 bases outside the gene matches. The CDR3 has 20 amino acids. The CDR3 region is CASSLIGPRDRGKRNQPQHF. The CDR3 nucleotides are TGTGCCAGCAGTTTAATCGGACCTAGGGACAGGGGAAAGCGCAATCAGCCCCAGCATTTT.

The chain is built from TRBV21-1 and TRBJ1-2; the table's TRBD1 call for D was not verified on the DNA. TRBV21-1 is flagged as a pseudogene. The CDR3 spans 13 residues. DNA of the CDR3: TGTGCCAGCAGCAAAAAGGGGGCGCGGGGCTACACCTTC. Translated, it gives CASSKKGARGYTF.

The rearrangement uses TRBV24-1 and TRBJ2-3; TRBD2 agrees at 8 bases. The CDR3 sequence is 18 residues long. With 2 bases clipped from V and 0 bases from J, the junction kept 9 bases outside the gene matches. The V gene's germline CDR1 is KGHDR and CDR2 SFDVKD. CDR3 region: CATSDSVSGRGSTDTQYF. Written as DNA, the CDR3 is TGTGCCACCAGTGATTCAGTGAGCGGGAGAGGGAGCACAGATACGCAGTATTTT.

This clone was seen ten or more times. This chain joins TRBV29-1 and TRBJ2-6; a possible D gene is TRBD1 (5 bases). The V and J ends lost 6 bases and 1 base respectively, with 13 bases between them. The CDR3 loop spans 15 amino acids. Germline-derived CDR1 and CDR2 are SQVTM and ANQGSEA. Here the CDR3 reads CSVDQGFSGANVLTF. In DNA, the CDR3 is TGCAGCGTCGACCAGGGTTTTTCTGGGGCCAACGTCCTGACTTTC.

This sequence joins TRBV5-1 and TRBJ2-1; the match to TRBD2 covers 7 bases. CDR1 SGHRS and CDR2 YFSETQ come from the germline V gene. The CDR3 contains 19 residues. The trim removed 4 bases at V and 4 bases at J, leaving 20 bases unmatched. CDR3 amino acids: CASSRRTIGDAGAYNEQFF. The DNA of the CDR3 is TGCGCCAGCAGCCGCAGGACTATAGGGGATGCGGGAGCTTACAATGAGCAGTTCTTC.

The genes are TRBV6-2 or TRBV6-3 and TRBJ1-2, with 8 bases lining up with TRBD1. CDR1 is MNHEY and CDR2 is SVGEGT in the germline V gene. This CDR3 is 16 amino acids long. With V trimmed by 5 bases and J by 8 bases, 16 bases remained unmatched. The CDR3 coding sequence is TGTGCCAGCAGTAAGGGGGGACAGGTCTCGCTAGGCGGCTACACCTTC. It translates to CASSKGGQVSLGGYTF.

The chain links TRBV12-3 or TRBV12-4 to TRBJ1-5, with D tentatively TRBD1 (5 bases). Trimming left V 6 bases short and J 7 bases short, with 10 bases between. This CDR3 contains 12 residues. CDR3 in DNA: TGTGCCAGCAGCCTTGACAGACAGCCCCAGCATTTT. Its translation: CASSLDRQPQHF.

The genes are TRBV29-1 and TRBJ2-5; D is perhaps TRBD2 (5 bases). V gave up 1 base and J gave up 5 bases, with 11 bases separating them. The CDR3 runs to 13 residues. The germline CDR1 and CDR2 sequences are SQVTM and ANQGSEA. The DNA of the CDR3 is TGCAGCGTTGAAGCGAGCGGTTGGGAGACCCAGTACTTC. Translated: CSVEASGWETQYF.

The chain uses TRBV9 and TRBJ2-3; the D gene is possibly TRBD2 (6 bases). V was shortened by 2 bases and J by 5 bases, with 15 bases between the two germline ends. Germline V gene sequence: CDR1 SGDLS, CDR2 YYNGEE. The CDR3 loop spans 15 amino acids. DNA for the CDR3: TGTGCCAGCAGCGTCTGGGGACGCGGGGAAGATACGCAGTATTTT. Protein: CASSVWGRGEDTQYF.

In this sample, this clone turned up many times. This chain joins TRBV18 and TRBJ2-3, with 13 bases aligning to TRBD2. J was trimmed by 1 base and V by 4 bases; bases with no gene match: 5. This CDR3 is built from 17 residues. Germline V lookup: CDR1 KGHSH, CDR2 LQKENI. CDR3 DNA sequence: TGTGCCAGCTCACTCCTACTAGCGGGAGGGGGCACAGATACGCAGTATTTT. Its translation is CASSLLLAGGGTDTQYF.

To note about this clone: The germline gene is not matched at one end of the junction; a read error may be the cause. The gene calls are TRBV3-1 (or the pseudogene TRBV3-2) and TRBJ2-7, with 8 nucleotides matching TRBD2. CDR3 length equals 13 residues. Germline CDR1 is LGHDT and CDR2 is YNNKEL (reference sequence). CDR3 amino acids: CASSPRSGSPKDF. The CDR3 bases are TGTGCCAGCAGCCCCCGGAGCGGGAGCCCAAAAGACTTC.

This sequence joins TRBV27 and TRBJ1-5; 8 bases fit TRBD1. V gave up 10 bases and J gave up 0 bases; unmatched junction bases: 5. The CDR3 contains 14 residues. Germline V gene data show CDR1 as MNHEY and CDR2 as SMNVEV (reference sequence). The DNA of the CDR3 is TGTGCCACCCGGACAGGGTCTAGCAATCAGCCCCAGCATTTT. This translates into CATRTGSSNQPQHF.

This clone was seen once. The J gene is TRBJ2-2, the V gene TRBV7-9; TRBD2 matches at 9 bases. The junction had 12 bases not matched to a gene; V was cut back by 8 bases and J by 5 bases. CDR1 SEHNR and CDR2 FQNEAQ come from the germline V gene (reference sequence). This CDR3 contains 16 residues. CDR3 amino acids: CASDPIAGVWTGELFF. In DNA form, the CDR3 reads TGTGCCAGCGACCCCATAGCGGGAGTCTGGACCGGGGAGCTGTTTTTT. Together with reference TRBV7-9 and TRBJ2-2, the CDR3 gives the full variable domain: DTGVSQNPRHKITKRGQNVTFRCDPISEHNRLYWYRQTLGQGPEFLTYFQNEAQLEKSRLLSDRFSAERPKGSFSTLEIQRTEQGDSAMYLCASDPIAGVWTGELFFGEGSRLTVL.

This sequence joins TRBV14 and TRBJ2-1; tentative D call: TRBD2 (6 bases). Deletions cut 2 bases from V and 10 bases from J, with 15 bases between. CDR1 SGHDN and CDR2 FVKESK come from the germline V gene. The CDR3 has 14 residues. The chain's CDR3 is CASSQRALREEQFF. In DNA, the CDR3 is TGTGCCAGCAGCCAAAGGGCCCTACGGGAGGAGCAGTTCTTC.

This rearrangement joins TRBV30 to TRBJ1-4, with TRBD1 as a possible D gene (6 bases). Germline V lookup: CDR1 GTSNPN, CDR2 SVGIG (reference sequence). V lost 8 bases, J lost 5 bases, and 15 bases lay in between. The CDR3 extends over 13 amino acids. The CDR3 DNA follows: TGTGCCCGATCGGACAGCCTGAATGAAAAACTGTTTTTT. Encoded protein: CARSDSLNEKLFF.

In its sample, this clone was seen a few times. V usage is TRBV6-5 and J usage is TRBJ1-2; 9 bases map to TRBD1. From germline, CDR1 is MNHEY and CDR2 SVGAGI. The V and J ends lost 0 bases and 2 bases, in that order; junction bases with no gene match: 4. CDR3 size: 16 residues. DNA of the CDR3: TGTGCCAGCAGTTACTCATACAGGGGGCAGAACTATGGCTACACCTTC. This translates into CASSYSYRGQNYGYTF.

V and J are TRBV6-5 and TRBJ1-2; 9 nucleotides agree with TRBD1. CDR1 MNHEY and CDR2 SVGAGI come from the germline V gene. V shed 6 bases and J 2 bases; nucleotides not matched to a gene: 4. The CDR3 is 14 amino acids. As DNA, the CDR3 is TGTGCCAGCAGCCGAACAGGGGGCAACTATGGCTACACCTTC. Translated, it gives CASSRTGGNYGYTF.

This clone was seen just once. The V gene is TRBV11-2, the J gene TRBJ2-3; TRBD2 might be the D (5 bases). CDR3 length equals 15 residues. The germline V gene has CDR1 SGHAT and CDR2 FQNNGV. V lost 7 bases to trimming and J lost 2 bases, with 16 bases between them. This CDR3 is CASNPSGPFTDTQYF. CDR3 DNA sequence: TGTGCCAGCAACCCCAGCGGACCTTTCACAGATACGCAGTATTTT.